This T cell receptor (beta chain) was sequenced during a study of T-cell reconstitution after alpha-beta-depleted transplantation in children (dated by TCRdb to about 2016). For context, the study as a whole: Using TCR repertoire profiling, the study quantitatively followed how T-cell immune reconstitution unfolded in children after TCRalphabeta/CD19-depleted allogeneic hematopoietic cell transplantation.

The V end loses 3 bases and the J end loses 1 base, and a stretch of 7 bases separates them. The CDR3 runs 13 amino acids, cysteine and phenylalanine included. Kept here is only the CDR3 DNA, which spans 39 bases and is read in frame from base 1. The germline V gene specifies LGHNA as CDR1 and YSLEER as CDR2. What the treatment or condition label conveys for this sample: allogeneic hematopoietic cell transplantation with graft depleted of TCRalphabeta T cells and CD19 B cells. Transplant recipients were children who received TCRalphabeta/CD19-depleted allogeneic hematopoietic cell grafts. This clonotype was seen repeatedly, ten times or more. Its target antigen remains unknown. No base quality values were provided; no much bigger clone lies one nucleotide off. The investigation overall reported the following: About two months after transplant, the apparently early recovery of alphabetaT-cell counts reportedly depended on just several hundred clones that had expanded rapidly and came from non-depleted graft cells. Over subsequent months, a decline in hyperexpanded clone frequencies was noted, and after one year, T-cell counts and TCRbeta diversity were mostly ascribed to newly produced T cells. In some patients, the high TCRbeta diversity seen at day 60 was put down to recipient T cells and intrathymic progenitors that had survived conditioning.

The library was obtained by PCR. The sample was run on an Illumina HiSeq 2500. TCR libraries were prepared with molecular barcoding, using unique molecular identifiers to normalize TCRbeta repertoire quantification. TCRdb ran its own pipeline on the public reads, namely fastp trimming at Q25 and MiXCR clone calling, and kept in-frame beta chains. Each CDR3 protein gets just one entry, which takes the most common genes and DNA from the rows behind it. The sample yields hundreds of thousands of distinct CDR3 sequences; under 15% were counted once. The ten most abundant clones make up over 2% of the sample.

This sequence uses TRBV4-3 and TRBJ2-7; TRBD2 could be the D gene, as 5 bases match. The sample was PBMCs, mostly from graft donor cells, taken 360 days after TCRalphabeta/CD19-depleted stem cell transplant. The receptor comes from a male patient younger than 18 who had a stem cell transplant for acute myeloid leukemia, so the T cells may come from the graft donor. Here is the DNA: TGCGCCAGCAGCCACCGGGGTTCCTACGAGCAGTACTTC. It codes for CASSHRGSYEQYF.